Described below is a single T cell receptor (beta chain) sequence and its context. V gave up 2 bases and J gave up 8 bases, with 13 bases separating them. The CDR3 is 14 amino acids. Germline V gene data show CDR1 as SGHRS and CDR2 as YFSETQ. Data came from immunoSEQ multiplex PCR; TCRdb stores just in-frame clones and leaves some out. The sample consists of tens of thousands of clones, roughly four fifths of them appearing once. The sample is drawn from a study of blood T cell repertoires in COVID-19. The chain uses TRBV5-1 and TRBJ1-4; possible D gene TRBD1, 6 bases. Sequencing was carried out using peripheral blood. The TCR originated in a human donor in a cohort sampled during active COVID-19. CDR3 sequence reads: CASSFSGEGEKLFF. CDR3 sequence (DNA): TGCGCCAGCAGCTTTTCAGGGGAAGGAGAAAAACTGTTTTTT.